Described below is a single TCR beta chain sequence and its context. This specimen belongs to a study of OX40 agonist ivuxolimab in advanced cancers. The method was immunoSEQ multiplex PCR; TCRdb's version includes in-frame clones alone and lacks a portion of them. The sample includes some 30,000 clones, 74% seen only once; the top ten take 12%. The length of the CDR3 is 18 residues. CDR1 is SGHAT and CDR2 is FQNNGV in the germline V gene. The junction had 9 bases not matched to a gene; V was cut back by 3 bases and J by 2 bases. The source is an adult with an advanced solid tumor such as melanoma, head and neck, liver or kidney cancer. This sample comprised CD4+ or CD8+ T cells sorted from blood, obtained in a trial of the OX40 agonist ivuxolimab. This rearrangement joins TRBV11-2 to TRBJ2-5, with TRBD2 matching over 13 bases. For the CDR3, the DNA is TGTGCCAGCAGCTTCCAGTGGAGGACTAGCGGGGGTCAAGAGACCCAGTACTTC. It translates to CASSFQWRTSGGQETQYF.